This entry features one TCR beta chain sequence. As yet, its antigen is unknown. This sample is drawn from a study of cytomegalovirus exposure and HLA in healthy donors. Overall study: In terms of ancestry, the Caucasian-associated cluster contained roughly 80% of the approximately 420 genotyped donors.

CDR1 is SGHRS and CDR2 is YFSETQ in the germline V gene. The CDR3 runs to 14 residues. Unmatched junction bases numbered 4, after V lost 0 bases and J lost 8 bases. Notes on the study in general: Owing to their indistinguishability, certain V segments, notably TRBV6-2 and TRBV6-3, were excluded. As a later analysis showed, several of the most significant clusters appeared to be linked to common viral pathogens. More clonal expansion characterized HLA-associated TCR beta chains than equally common others in a later analysis.

With 60 Vbeta and 13 Jbeta primers, the PCR was carried out. Generated by immunoSEQ multiplex PCR, the TCRdb table keeps only in-frame clones and is missing some. Among 150,000 to 200,000 clones listed, 65% to 85% were seen once. Sequencing used PBMCs. The chain carries TRBV5-1 and TRBJ1-2; 10 bases map to TRBD1. The receptor comes from a woman younger than 30 in good health and CMV-seronegative. The CDR3 DNA reads as TGCGCCAGCAGCTTGGCGACAGGGGGCCTCGGCTACACCTTC. This encodes CASSLATGGLGYTF.